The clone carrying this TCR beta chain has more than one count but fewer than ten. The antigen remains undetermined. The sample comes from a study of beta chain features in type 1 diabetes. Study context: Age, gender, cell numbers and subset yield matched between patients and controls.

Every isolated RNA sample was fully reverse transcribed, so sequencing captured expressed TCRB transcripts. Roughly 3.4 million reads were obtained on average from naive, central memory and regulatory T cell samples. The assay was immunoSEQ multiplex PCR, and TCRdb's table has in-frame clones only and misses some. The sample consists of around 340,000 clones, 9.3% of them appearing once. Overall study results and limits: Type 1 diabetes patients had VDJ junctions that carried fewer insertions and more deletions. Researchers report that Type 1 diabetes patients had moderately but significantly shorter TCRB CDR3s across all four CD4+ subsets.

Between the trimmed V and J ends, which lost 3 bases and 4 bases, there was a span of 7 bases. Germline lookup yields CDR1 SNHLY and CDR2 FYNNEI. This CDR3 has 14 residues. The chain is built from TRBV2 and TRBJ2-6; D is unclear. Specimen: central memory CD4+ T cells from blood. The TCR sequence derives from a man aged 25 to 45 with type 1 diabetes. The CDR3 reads CASSDLPGANVLTF. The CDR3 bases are TGTGCCAGCAGTGACCTCCCGGGGGCCAACGTCCTGACTTTC. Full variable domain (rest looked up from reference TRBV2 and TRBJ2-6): EPEVTQTPSHQVTQMGQEVILRCVPISNHLYFYWYRQILGQKVEFLVSFYNNEISEKSEIFDDQFSVERPDGSNFTLKIRSTKLEDSAMYFCASSDLPGANVLTFGAGSRLTVL.